This entry lists 2 T cell receptor beta chains sequenced from one sample in a study of molecular identifiers for immune sequencing clone quantification. One entry per CDR3 protein results from TCRdb running MiXCR on the PCR reads. The table includes hundreds of thousands of distinct CDR3 sequences, 20% to 25% detected once. Sequencing input: naive CD8+ T cells from blood, with Jurkat cell RNA spiked in. Subset reported: FACS-sorted CD8+CD4-CCR7+CD45RA+ naive T cells. Receptor source: a human donor in good health. Some libraries in this study had Jurkat cell RNA spiked in.

J is TRBJ2-7 and V is TRBV20-1; D remains ambiguous. Germline values: CDR1 DFQATT, CDR2 SNEGSKA (reference sequence). The CDR3 extends over 14 amino acids. V lost 6 bases, J lost 2 bases, and 17 bases lay in between. CDR3 in amino acids: CSASGSGRTYEQYF. For the CDR3, the DNA is TGCAGTGCGTCAGGTTCAGGCCGAACCTACGAGCAGTACTTC.

Concerning this clonotype itself: The germline gene is not matched at one end of the junction; a read error may be the cause. This chain connects TRBV11-2 to TRBJ2-1, with D possibly TRBD1 on 5 matching bases. The CDR3 has 13 residues. The germline V gene encodes CDR1 SGHAT and CDR2 FQNNGV. In DNA, the CDR3 is TGTGCCAGCAGCTTAGTTTCAGGGAATGAGCAGTCCTTC. Its translation is CASSLVSGNEQSF. Drawing the rest from reference TRBV11-2 and TRBJ2-1, the complete variable domain is EAGVAQSPRYKIIEKRQSVAFWCNPISGHATLYWYQQILGQGPKLLIQFQNNGVVDDSQLPKDRFSAERLKGVDSTLKIQPAKLEDSAVYLCASSLVSGNEQSFGPGTRLTVL.